This T cell receptor (beta chain) was profiled in a study of blood T cell dynamics during melanoma immunotherapy. Germline lookup yields CDR1 SGHTA and CDR2 FQGTGA. J was trimmed by 0 bases and V by 5 bases; bases with no gene match: 7. CDR3 size: 16 residues. Time point specified: week 3, after first cycle of checkpoint inhibitor. At 12 weeks after first infusion, RECIST 1.1 defined response for most patients. As to this clone: What it binds is not known.

The repertoire was sequenced with immunoSEQ multiplex PCR; TCRdb's copy has only in-frame clones and lacks some. The sample shows 9,600 or so clones, over 75% of them seen only once. Study-wide results and caveats: Whether repertoire-driving clones were melanoma-specific could not be determined.

This TCR was sampled from a human donor with melanoma. This chain links TRBV7-3 with TRBJ2-1; 7 bases are shared with TRBD2. The starting material was blood, obtained from a patient treated with checkpoint blockade. The CDR3 here is CASSPRERGSYNEQFF. CDR3 coding DNA: TGTGCCAGCAGCCCCAGGGAGCGGGGCTCCTACAATGAGCAGTTCTTC.